This T cell receptor beta chain was retrieved from a study of vaccination and CD4 T cells after COVID-19. Study at large: Overlapping spike peptides served as the stimulus for the cells. These peptides came from SARS-CoV-2 and from the common cold coronaviruses HCoV-NL63, HCoV-OC43 and HCoV-229E.

Treatment here: approximately 11-day PBMC culture with coronavirus spike peptide pools or control peptides (ViraFEST assay). Every well contained 1.5 million to 2.5 million PBMCs, which were grown with approximately 9 IU/ml IL-2 and 10 ug/ml peptide pools. Worth noting for this clonotype: What it binds is unknown.

Cultured CD4+ T cell DNA underwent sequencing with the Oncomine TCR Beta short-read assay. Genomic DNA from cultured CD4+ T cells was extracted. TCRdb processed the PCR reads anew with MiXCR; each CDR3 protein has one entry. The repertoire consists of about 26,000 distinct CDR3 sequences, with 40% to 50% occurring once and the leading ten covering approximately 10%. The CDR3 covers 15 residues. The germline V and J ends were trimmed by 8 bases and 0 bases, with 14 bases remaining between them. Germline CDR1 MNHEY, CDR2 SMNVEV (reference sequence). The rearrangement links TRBV27 to TRBJ2-1; tentatively, D is TRBD1 (5 bases). The clonotype comes from a human donor who had recovered from COVID-19. Material: CD4+ T cells from blood, cultured in vitro. The CDR3 loop is CASSSRVHSYNEQFF. The CDR3 nucleotides read TGTGCCAGCTCCTCCAGGGTCCACTCCTACAATGAGCAGTTCTTC.